These 5 T cell receptor beta chains share one sample of origin, sequenced in a study of shared clonotypes between healthy human individuals. The method was immunoSEQ multiplex PCR; TCRdb's version includes in-frame clones alone and lacks a portion of them. The table lists roughly 2,500,000 clones, approximately 94% of them singletons, with roughly 0.39% in the top ten. The material sequenced was naive CD4+ T cells from PBMCs. Subset indicated: CD45RA+ positively selected. The receptors here all came from a man aged 18 to 30 in good health. Some clones in this sample may be carry-over from other donors' samples.

In DNA, the CDR3 is TGTGCCAGCAGCTTCCAACCCCCGAGGGGTGGAAACACCATATATTTT. Its translation: CASSFQPPRGGNTIYF. The chain recombines TRBV5-5 with TRBJ1-3; D is possibly TRBD1 (5 bases). V was shortened by 2 bases and J by 3 bases, with 15 bases between the two germline ends. The germline V gene encodes CDR1 SGHKS and CDR2 YYEKEE (reference sequence). CDR3 length: 16 amino acids. The variable domain in full, completed from reference TRBV5-5 and TRBJ1-3, reads DAGVTQSPTHLIKTRGQQVTLRCSPISGHKSVSWYQQVLGQGPQFIFQYYEKEERGRGNFPDRFSARQFPNYSSELNVNALLLGDSALYLCASSFQPPRGGNTIYFGEGSWLTVV.

The chain uses TRBV28 and TRBJ2-6, with D possibly matching TRBD1 (5 bases). Germline V gene sequence: CDR1 MDHEN, CDR2 SYDVKM. The germline V and J ends were trimmed by 2 bases and 2 bases, with 16 bases remaining between them. The CDR3 has 18 residues. CDR3 region: CASSLTGTASAGANVLTF. CDR3 DNA sequence: TGTGCCAGCAGTTTAACAGGCACCGCGTCGGCTGGGGCCAACGTCCTGACTTTC.

CDR3 in amino acids: CASSLGQFYGQPQHF. For the CDR3, the DNA is TGTGCCAGCAGTTTGGGTCAGTTTTATGGTCAGCCCCAGCATTTT. The gene calls are TRBV28 and TRBJ1-5; D is ambiguous. This CDR3 has 15 residues. Germline values: CDR1 MDHEN, CDR2 SYDVKM. V lost 3 bases and J lost 6, with 15 bases in between.

This rearrangement joins TRBV7-2 to TRBJ2-5, with D perhaps TRBD1 (6 bases). The germline V and J ends were trimmed by 2 bases and 1 base, with 11 bases remaining between them. CDR3 length equals 15 residues. Germline assignment: CDR1 SGHTA and CDR2 FQGNSA. DNA for the CDR3: TGTGCCAGCAGCTTAAGGGGGACGACCCAAGAGACCCAGTACTTC. This sequence encodes CASSLRGTTQETQYF.

This sequence joins TRBV9 and TRBJ2-3; TRBD1 matches at 10 bases. With 7 bases clipped from V and 1 base from J, the junction kept 6 bases outside the gene matches. There are 15 residues in the CDR3. CDR1 is SGDLS and CDR2 is YYNGEE in the germline V gene. CDR3 nucleotide sequence: TGTGCCAGCTCCACGGGGACAGGGGGCACAGATACGCAGTATTTT. This encodes CASSTGTGGTDTQYF.